This entry lists 16 T cell receptor beta chains sequenced from one sample in a study of long-term antiretroviral therapy in people with HIV. At the survey level, the v3.0 immunoSEQ assay was run. Repertoires were generated with immunoSEQ multiplex PCR, while TCRdb's copy carries only in-frame clones and drops some. Among 20,000 to 25,000 clones listed, 76% were seen once. The sequenced sample was unsorted PBMCs, obtained 1.1 years before starting antiretroviral therapy. The receptors were sampled from a woman aged 40 to 49 with HIV.

This clone came up a few times. This sequence joins TRBV7-9 and TRBJ2-1, with 12 positions matching TRBD1. The trim removed 5 bases at V and 1 base at J, leaving 3 bases unmatched. The germline V gene encodes CDR1 SEHNR and CDR2 FQNEAQ (reference sequence). This CDR3 contains 16 residues. In DNA form, the CDR3 reads TGTGCCAGCAGCGGGACAGGGGGCGTATCCTACAATGAGCAGTTCTTC. Protein: CASSGTGGVSYNEQFF.

The CDR3 protein is CASSTTGTEYQETQYF. In DNA, the CDR3 is TGTGCCAGCAGCACTACCGGGACCGAGTACCAAGAGACCCAGTACTTC. V is TRBV6-6 and J is TRBJ2-5; TRBD1 or TRBD2 may be the D gene (5 bases each). Trimming took 6 bases from V and 0 from J, leaving 17 bases between them. The CDR3 consists of 16 residues. Germline CDR1 reads MNHNY; CDR2 reads SVGAGI (reference sequence).

This sequence joins TRBV5-6 and TRBJ1-4; 11 nucleotides match TRBD1. V lost 3 bases to trimming and J lost 7 bases; unmatched junction nucleotides: 2. CDR1 and CDR2 (germline): SGHDT, YYEEEE. The CDR3 is made up of 14 amino acids. In DNA form, the CDR3 reads TGTGCCAGCAGCTGGGGGACAGGGGGTGAAAAACTGTTTTTT. The encoded protein is CASSWGTGGEKLFF.

The gene calls are TRBV2 and TRBJ2-5; 10 bases align to TRBD2. This CDR3 contains 15 residues. V lost 6 bases and J lost 4; bases outside the gene matches: 8. CDR1 and CDR2 from the germline V gene are SNHLY and FYNNEI. CDR3 region: CASSAGGLARETQYF. DNA for the CDR3: TGTGCCAGCAGCGCTGGGGGACTAGCGAGAGAGACCCAGTACTTC.

The rearrangement links TRBV29-1 to TRBJ1-1, with 8 bases identical to TRBD1. Trimming took 5 bases from V and 4 from J; bases not matched to a gene: 6. Germline V gene data show CDR1 as SQVTM and CDR2 as ANQGSEA. The CDR3 totals 13 residues. The CDR3 loop reads CSVFQGAGTEAFF. CDR3 nucleotides: TGCAGCGTTTTTCAGGGGGCCGGCACTGAAGCTTTCTTT. The full variable domain, its missing parts supplied by reference TRBV29-1 and TRBJ1-1, is SAVISQKPSRDICQRGTSLTIQCQVDSQVTMMFWYRQQPGQSLTLIATANQGSEATYESGFVIDKFPISRPNLTFSTLTVSNMSPEDSSIYLCSVFQGAGTEAFFGQGTRLTVV.

The J gene is TRBJ2-7, the V gene TRBV5-1; 11 bases are shared with TRBD2. V lost 2 bases and J lost 1; bases outside the gene matches: 5. The CDR3 loop spans 16 amino acids. The V gene's germline CDR1 is SGHRS and CDR2 YFSETQ. This CDR3 reads CASSLAGTSGSYEQYF. DNA for the CDR3: TGCGCCAGCAGCTTAGCCGGGACTAGCGGATCCTACGAGCAGTACTTC. The full variable domain, rest sourced from reference TRBV5-1 and TRBJ2-7, is KAGVTQTPRYLIKTRGQQVTLSCSPISGHRSVSWYQQTPGQGLQFLFEYFSETQRNKGNFPGRFSGRQFSNSRSEMNVSTLELGDSALYLCASSLAGTSGSYEQYFGPGTRLTVT.

This clone appeared a single time. This sequence joins TRBV2 and TRBJ2-7; D remains ambiguous. The CDR3 has 12 residues. Germline V gene data show CDR1 as SNHLY and CDR2 as FYNNEI. V was pared by 7 bases and J by 3 bases, with 10 bases between. Here the CDR3 DNA reads TGTGCCAGCAAGGCCGATTACTACGAGCAGTACTTC. It translates to CASKADYYEQYF.

The J gene is TRBJ2-6, the V gene TRBV6-5; D perhaps matches TRBD2 (5 bases). Germline V gene lookup returns CDR1 MNHEY and CDR2 SVGAGI. The CDR3 contains 15 residues. The V and J ends lost 2 bases and 0 bases respectively, with 5 bases between them. The CDR3 bases are TGTGCCAGCAGTTACCGGGGCTCTGGGGCCAACGTCCTGACTTTC. Residues: CASSYRGSGANVLTF.

The CDR3 region is CASSLGPGTVNQPQHF. Here the CDR3 DNA reads TGTGCCAGCAGCTTAGGACCGGGGACCGTAAATCAGCCCCAGCATTTT. The chain links TRBV7-8 to TRBJ1-5; a weak D match, TRBD1 (5 bases). Germline lookup yields CDR1 SGHVS and CDR2 FQNEAQ. Between the trimmed V and J ends, which lost 1 base and 4 bases, there was a span of 14 bases. This CDR3 has 16 amino acids.

J is TRBJ2-1 and V is TRBV5-5; TRBD2 matches 7 bases. Germline V gene sequence: CDR1 SGHKS, CDR2 YYEKEE (reference sequence). After removal of 5 bases from V and 2 bases from J, the junction contained 10 bases not matched to a gene. The CDR3 has 16 residues. The CDR3 sequence is CASRTIFSGPYNEQFF. In nucleotides, the CDR3 is TGTGCCAGCAGGACGATATTTAGCGGGCCCTACAATGAGCAGTTCTTC.

The chain is built from TRBV4-3 and TRBJ2-3, with D perhaps matching TRBD2 (6 bases). Trimming took 5 bases from V and 4 from J, leaving 13 bases between them. From germline, CDR1 is LGHNA and CDR2 YSLEER. The CDR3 covers 14 residues. The DNA of the CDR3 is TGCGCCAGCAGCGTTATCTTAGCGGCAGATACGCAGTATTTT. It yields the protein CASSVILAADTQYF.

The gene calls are TRBV7-9 and TRBJ1-4; 8 bases match TRBD1. CDR1 SEHNR and CDR2 FQNEAQ come from the germline V gene (reference sequence). V lost 5 bases to trimming and J lost 4 bases; unmatched junction nucleotides: 6. The CDR3 runs to 15 residues. This chain's CDR3 is CASSTITGGNEKLFF. The DNA of the CDR3 is TGTGCCAGCAGCACGATAACAGGGGGTAATGAAAAACTGTTTTTT.

The chain uses TRBV4-1 and TRBJ1-1; TRBD1 agrees at 7 bases. CDR1 and CDR2 from the germline V gene are MGHRA and YSYEKL. Unmatched junction bases numbered 8, after V lost 3 bases and J lost 1 base. The CDR3 is made up of 16 amino acids. This CDR3 is CASSQDPGQSNTEAFF. CDR3 DNA sequence: TGCGCCAGCAGCCAGGATCCGGGACAGTCGAACACTGAAGCTTTCTTT.

This rearrangement joins TRBV11-2 to TRBJ1-3; D gene uncertain. The CDR3 has 16 amino acids. The germline V and J ends were trimmed by 1 base and 0 bases, with 10 bases remaining between them. CDR1 is SGHAT and CDR2 is FQNNGV in the germline V gene. For the CDR3, the DNA is TGTGCCAGCAGCTTAGCTGGGTCCTTCTCTGGAAACACCATATATTTT. Its translation is CASSLAGSFSGNTIYF.

J is TRBJ2-7 and V is TRBV7-9; tentatively, D is TRBD1 (6 bases). The V gene lost 1 base and the J gene lost 3 bases, with 16 bases spanning the gap. Per the germline V gene, CDR1 is SEHNR and CDR2 is FQNEAQ (reference sequence). The CDR3 totals 16 residues. The CDR3 DNA reads TGTGCCAGCAGCTTAGACAGTACAGGGATCTACTACGAGCAGTACTTC. The encoded protein is CASSLDSTGIYYEQYF.

This clone has a handful of counts. DNA for the CDR3: TGTGCCACCAGCAGAGAAAGGACAGGGGGCTACGAGCAGTACTTC. Its protein product is CATSRERTGGYEQYF. V gene TRBV15 combines with J gene TRBJ2-7; 10 bases line up with TRBD1. Germline CDR1 is LNHNV and CDR2 is YYDKDF (reference sequence). This CDR3 comprises 15 residues. Trimming at V came to 0 bases and at J to 3 bases, leaving 2 bases not matched to a gene. The full variable domain, its missing parts supplied by reference TRBV15 and TRBJ2-7, is DAMVIQNPRYQVTQFGKPVTLSCSQTLNHNVMYWYQQKSSQAPKLLFHYYDKDFNNEADTPDNFQSRRPNTSFCFLDIRSPGLGDTAMYLCATSRERTGGYEQYFGPGTRLTVT.